The 14 T cell receptor beta chains listed next were all sequenced from one sample in a study of shared clonotypes between healthy human individuals. The table came from immunoSEQ multiplex PCR; TCRdb's copy has only in-frame clones and leaves some out. The sample has 2 million to 2.5 million clones, 93% seen once; the top ten hold under 0.45%. The specimen sequenced was naive CD4+ T cells from PBMCs. Subset specified: CD45RA+ positively selected. The receptor set was obtained from a man aged 18 to 30 in good health. Some clones in this sample may be carry-over from other donors' samples.

The rearrangement joins TRBV28 to TRBJ1-2; TRBD1 agrees at 7 bases. Germline V CDR1 and CDR2: MDHEN, SYDVKM. V shed 3 bases and J 1 base; nucleotides not matched to a gene: 14. The CDR3 extends over 18 amino acids. The CDR3 coding sequence is TGTGCCAGCAGTTTTCGGGTGGCAGGCCAGGGGGTTAACTATGGCTACACCTTC. Translation: CASSFRVAGQGVNYGYTF.

Concerning this clone: The junction departs from germline at one end; a sequencing error may be responsible. The V gene is TRBV6-1, the J gene TRBJ2-3; TRBD1 matches 7 bases. This CDR3 has 11 residues. Per germline, CDR1 MNHNS and CDR2 SASEGT. CDR3 loop: CASSEASGQEF. The CDR3 nucleotides read TGTGCCAGCAGTGAAGCGTCCGGACAGGAATTT.

Details on this clone: This sample includes further DNA sequences coding for the same CDR3. The chain has TRBV6-1 and TRBJ1-2; 9 positions match TRBD1. Trimming at V came to 6 bases and at J to 5 bases, leaving 4 bases not matched to a gene. Germline lookup yields CDR1 MNHNS and CDR2 SASEGT. The CDR3 runs to 13 residues. CDR3 sequence: CASRTGTGYGYTF. The CDR3 DNA reads TGTGCCAGCAGGACCGGGACAGGGTATGGCTACACCTTC.

This chain uses TRBV28 with TRBJ2-7; 10 positions agree with TRBD2. Germline lookup yields CDR1 MDHEN and CDR2 SYDVKM. CDR3 length equals 19 residues. V trimming: 6 bases; J trimming: 6 bases; junction bases outside the gene matches: 23. The CDR3 DNA reads TGTGCCAGCAGCCCCGCGGGGGGGACGAGGCTAGCGGGAGTCTCCGAGCAGTACTTC. Encoded protein: CASSPAGGTRLAGVSEQYF. The entire variable domain, with the rest obtained from reference TRBV28 and TRBJ2-7, is as follows: DVKVTQSSRYLVKRTGEKVFLECVQDMDHENMFWYRQDPGLGLRLIYFSYDVKMKEKGDIPEGYSVSREKKERFSLILESASTNQTSMYLCASSPAGGTRLAGVSEQYFGPGTRLTVT.

The CDR3 is CASSLVGRDLAKNIQYF. In nucleotides, the CDR3 is TGTGCCAGCAGCTTAGTTGGGCGGGATTTAGCCAAAAACATTCAGTACTTC. This chain joins TRBV7-2 and TRBJ2-4; D perhaps matches TRBD2 (6 bases). Trimming left V 1 base short and J 0 bases short, with 13 bases between. The CDR3 loop spans 17 amino acids. Germline-derived CDR1 and CDR2 are SGHTA and FQGNSA.

In regard to this clone: Different DNA sequences within this sample yield the same CDR3. The V call is TRBV28, the J call TRBJ2-7; perhaps D is TRBD1 or TRBD2 (5 bases each). Trimming left V 5 bases short and J 1 base short, with 6 bases between. CDR3 size: 12 residues. CDR1 and CDR2 from the germline V gene are MDHEN and SYDVKM. The CDR3 DNA sequence: TGTGCCAGCAGTGGGGGATCCTACGAGCAGTACTTC. It encodes CASSGGSYEQYF.

The rearrangement uses TRBV11-2 and TRBJ2-3; 13 bases are a match to TRBD2. CDR1 is SGHAT and CDR2 is FQNNGV in the germline V gene. The CDR3 length is 15 residues. Trimming cost V 3 bases and J 13 bases; bases outside gene matches: 10. The CDR3 region is CASSLPGTSGTFEYF. For the CDR3, the DNA is TGTGCCAGCAGCTTGCCCGGGACTAGCGGGACGTTCGAGTATTTT.

The chain recombines TRBV5-4 with TRBJ2-7; 15 bases agree with TRBD2. Losses at the gene ends were 3 bases for V and 1 base for J; bases not matched to a gene: 5. The CDR3 runs to 17 residues. Per germline, CDR1 SGHNT and CDR2 YYREEE (reference sequence). The DNA for the CDR3 is TGTGCCAGCAGCTCAATCGGACTAGCGGGAGGGTCCTACGAGCAGTACTTC. The encoded protein is CASSSIGLAGGSYEQYF. Drawing the rest from reference TRBV5-4 and TRBJ2-7, the complete variable domain is ETGVTQSPTHLIKTRGQQVTLRCSSQSGHNTVSWYQQALGQGPQFIFQYYREEENGRGNFPPRFSGLQFPNYSSELNVNALELDDSALYLCASSSIGLAGGSYEQYFGPGTRLTVT.

The gene calls are TRBV2 and TRBJ2-4; 7 positions match TRBD1. The CDR3 runs 14 residues. Germline CDR1 SNHLY, CDR2 FYNNEI. After removal of 6 bases from V and 4 bases from J, the junction contained 6 bases not matched to a gene. The CDR3 DNA reads TGTGCCAGCAGACCCGGGACAGCGAAAAACATTCAGTACTTC. Its translation: CASRPGTAKNIQYF.

The chain has TRBV6-6 and TRBJ2-1, with 12 bases matching TRBD2. V was clipped by 5 bases and J by 5 bases; unmatched bases: 7. Germline V gene sequence: CDR1 MNHNY, CDR2 SVGAGI (reference sequence). This CDR3 comprises 16 residues. The DNA for the CDR3 is TGTGCCAGCAGTCCCTGGACTAGCGGGGTTCACAATGAGCAGTTCTTC. The encoded protein is CASSPWTSGVHNEQFF.

This rearrangement joins TRBV5-6 to TRBJ2-5; D might be TRBD1 (6 bases). The germline V gene has CDR1 SGHDT and CDR2 YYEEEE. Between the trimmed V and J ends, which lost 3 bases and 5 bases, there was a span of 14 bases. The CDR3 is 14 amino acids. The CDR3 sequence: CASSSTGRGETQYF. The CDR3, as DNA: TGTGCCAGCAGCTCAACTGGAAGGGGGGAGACCCAGTACTTC.

Only a few counts were recorded for this clone. This chain's CDR3 is CASSQGDRDNEKLFF. CDR3 DNA sequence: TGCGCCAGCAGCCAAGGGGACAGGGATAATGAAAAACTGTTTTTT. The rearrangement joins TRBV4-1 to TRBJ1-4; 9 bases are shared with TRBD1. CDR3 length equals 15 residues. V lost 1 base, J lost 4 bases, and 1 base stayed unmatched. The germline gives CDR1 MGHRA, CDR2 YSYEKL.

V and J are TRBV11-2 and TRBJ1-2; 7 positions agree with TRBD1. Germline CDR1 and CDR2: SGHAT and FQNNGV. CDR3 length equals 14 residues. The V segment lost 6 bases and the J segment 8 bases; nucleotides outside the gene matches: 12. CDR3 residues: CASRIDRVGRGYTF. CDR3 DNA: TGTGCCAGCAGAATAGACAGGGTAGGGCGCGGCTACACCTTC. The complete variable domain, with remaining parts taken from reference TRBV11-2 and TRBJ1-2, reads EAGVAQSPRYKIIEKRQSVAFWCNPISGHATLYWYQQILGQGPKLLIQFQNNGVVDDSQLPKDRFSAERLKGVDSTLKIQPAKLEDSAVYLCASRIDRVGRGYTFGSGTRLTVV.

This chain connects TRBV28 to TRBJ2-1; 14 bases agree with TRBD2. Germline V gives CDR1 MDHEN, CDR2 SYDVKM. The CDR3 extends over 15 amino acids. V shed 6 bases, J shed 7 bases, and the junction held 5 bases outside the gene matches. This CDR3 reads CASSRTSGRRNEQFF. In DNA form, the CDR3 reads TGTGCCAGCAGCCGGACTAGCGGGAGGCGAAATGAGCAGTTCTTC.